The rows below give T cell receptor beta chains drawn from one sample of a study of glioma-infiltrating T cells. In TCRdb, the multiplex PCR reads were re-called with MiXCR into one record per CDR3 protein. The table includes about 99,000 distinct CDR3 sequences, roughly 30% detected once. The sequenced sample consisted of glioma tissue, nonneoplastic brain tissue, or PBMCs (not recorded which). The source of these receptors is a human donor with low-grade glioma or glioblastoma, undergoing nonglioma brain surgery, or in good health (not recorded which). Both conserved end residues are part of each CDR3. The D gene is left open where the match is weak. Size is stated for part of the rows, as once, few or many counts, or as a class when the clone is expanded.

J gene,V gene,clone size,D gene,CDR3 DNA,CDR3 protein
TRBJ2-1,TRBV28,many,TRBD1,TGTGCCAGCGGCACGGGACAGGGAATAGATGAGCAGTTCTTC,CASGTGQGIDEQFF
TRBJ2-5,TRBV7-6,NA,NA,TGTGCCAGCAGCTCTGGTGTTGGGACCCAGAACTTC,CASSSGVGTQNF
TRBJ2-5,TRBV2,NA,TRBD2,TGTGCCACCAGCGGGACCCCGCCAGAGACCCAGTGCTTC,CATSGTPPETQCF
TRBJ2-3,TRBV19,once,TRBD1,TGTGCCAGTAGTATAAGGGACAGTAGCACAGATACGAAGTATTTT,CASSIRDSSTDTKYF
TRBJ1-2,TRBV6-1,many,NA,TGTGCCAGCAGGCCCCCCGGGCGGAACTATGGCTACACCTTC,CASRPPGRNYGYTF
TRBJ2-1,TRBV4-2,NA,TRBD2,TGTGCCAGCAGCCATAACCTAGCGGGGGGGGGTAGCTCCTACAATGAGCAGTTCTTC,CASSHNLAGGGSSYNEQFF
TRBJ1-2,TRBV7-9,NA,NA,TGTGCCAGCAGCCGGACAGACATACCCTATGGCTACACCTTC,CASSRTDIPYGYTF
TRBJ2-2,TRBV7-8,NA,TRBD2,TGTGCCAGCAGCAGAGACGCCGGGACTAGGACCGTGGAGCTGTTTTTT,CASSRDAGTRTVELFF
TRBJ2-6,TRBV6-5,once,NA,TGTGCCAGCAGTTACGGGGGGTCAGGGGCCAACGTCCTGACTTTC,CASSYGGSGANVLTF
TRBJ2-1,TRBV6-1,few,TRBD2,TGTGCCAGCAGTCTCCTAGCGGGGTCTAACAATGAGCAGTTCTTC,CASSLLAGSNNEQFF
TRBJ1-2,TRBV12-3/TRBV12-4,many,NA,TGTGCCAGCAGTTTAGATGTTTATGGCTACACCTTC,CASSLDVYGYTF
TRBJ2-3,TRBV7-2,many,TRBD2,TGTGCCAGCAGCTTAGCGGGACTAGGAAATTCGGATACGCAGTATTTT,CASSLAGLGNSDTQYF
TRBJ2-7,TRBV6-1,NA,TRBD1,TGTGCCAGCAGTACCCGGACAGGGAGGTACGAGCAGTACTTC,CASSTRTGRYEQYF
TRBJ1-5,TRBV7-6,large,NA,TGTGCCAGCAGCTTAGAGACGTATAGCAATCAGCCCCAGCATTTT,CASSLETYSNQPQHF
TRBJ2-3,TRBV6-6,many,NA,TGTGCCAGCAGTTACGCCCGCACAGATACGCAGTATTTT,CASSYARTDTQYF
TRBJ1-1,TRBV12-5,NA,NA,TGTGCTAGTGGTTCCCAAGGGGGGACTGAAGCTTTCTTT,CASGSQGGTEAFF
TRBJ1-3,TRBV6-1,many,NA,TGTGCCAGCATAAGAGACGGTCGCCGCGCTTTCTCTGGAAACACCATATATTTT,CASIRDGRRAFSGNTIYF
TRBJ2-7,TRBV7-2,many,NA,TGTGCCAGCAGCTTACTAGGACATGCCTACGAGCAGTACTTC,CASSLLGHAYEQYF
TRBJ2-7,TRBV7-9,NA,NA,TGTGCCAGCAGCTTAGGTCCCTCAGAAGAGCAGTACTTC,CASSLGPSEEQYF